The 10 T cell receptor beta chains in this list originate from one sample, sequenced in a study of Ad26.COV2.S vaccination and SARS-CoV-2 variants. Libraries were prepared by immunoSEQ multiplex PCR; TCRdb keeps only in-frame clonotypes and omits some of them. The sample consists of about 350,000 clones, 75% to 90% of them appearing once. Noted treatment: 15 to 20 received Ad26.COV2.S at low or high dose, single or two shots; roughly 5 received placebo; per-sample allocation not given. Following the first vaccine or placebo injection, samples were taken on day 63. This material consisted of peripheral blood, taken in a trial of Ad26.COV2.S vaccine versus placebo. These receptors all stem from a person between 18 and 60 years old who received the Ad26.COV2.S COVID-19 vaccine or a placebo.

The chain recombines TRBV19 with TRBJ2-5; D may be TRBD1 (6 bases). The ends were cut back, 5 bases at V and 3 bases at J, with 22 bases in the middle. The germline V gene has CDR1 LNHDA and CDR2 SQIVND (reference sequence). The CDR3 runs 17 residues. CDR3 nucleotide sequence: TGTGCCAGTAGTGGTATCACAAAGGCAGGGGAAAAAGAGACCCAGTACTTC. This sequence encodes CASSGITKAGEKETQYF.

CDR3 bases: TGTGCCACCAGTGGGGCCGGGACAGAGGACACTGAAGCTTTCTTT. Protein: CATSGAGTEDTEAFF. V is TRBV24-1 and J is TRBJ1-1; 7 nucleotides agree with TRBD1. The CDR3 is 15 amino acids. V lost 5 bases, J lost 3 bases, and 8 bases stayed unmatched. Germline loops: CDR1 KGHDR, CDR2 SFDVKD.

The chain recombines TRBV5-1 with TRBJ2-1; TRBD2 matches at 10 bases. CDR1 is SGHRS, CDR2 YFSETQ, per germline. The CDR3 spans 16 residues. J was trimmed by 7 bases and V by 4 bases; bases with no gene match: 11. The chain's CDR3 is CASSPPRLAGVNEQFF. CDR3 nucleotide sequence: TGCGCCAGCAGCCCCCCGCGGCTAGCGGGAGTTAATGAGCAGTTCTTC.

This chain connects TRBV11-2 to TRBJ1-2, with 7 bases that match TRBD1. J lost 8 bases, V lost 5 bases, and 17 bases had no gene match. Per the germline V gene, CDR1 is SGHAT and CDR2 is FQNNGV. This CDR3 spans 16 amino acids. This CDR3 reads CASSPTGTASLRGYTF. CDR3 in DNA: TGTGCCAGCAGCCCGACCGGGACAGCAAGTCTGAGAGGCTACACCTTC.

The V gene is TRBV7-2, the J gene TRBJ1-2; unclear D gene. This CDR3 region has 14 residues. Germline CDR1 reads SGHTA; CDR2 reads FQGNSA. V lost 4 bases and J 0 bases, leaving 9 bases between the germline ends. Here the CDR3 reads CASSSAASNYGYTF. The CDR3 bases are TGTGCCAGCAGCTCCGCGGCATCTAACTATGGCTACACCTTC.

A single count supports this clone. This rearrangement joins TRBV27 to TRBJ1-6, with 7 bases fitting TRBD1. Looked up from germline, CDR1 is MNHEY and CDR2 is SMNVEV (reference sequence). Unmatched junction bases numbered 8, after V lost 6 bases and J lost 9 bases. The CDR3 is 14 amino acids. The CDR3 sequence is CASSLGQVVSPLHF. DNA of the CDR3: TGTGCCAGCAGCCTCGGACAGGTCGTTTCACCCCTCCACTTT.

The V and J genes are TRBV24-1 and TRBJ2-2, with unresolved D. V was clipped by 0 bases and J by 0 bases, with 10 bases between them. This CDR3 spans 17 amino acids. Germline V gene data show CDR1 as KGHDR and CDR2 as SFDVKD. The CDR3 sequence: CATSDLLAGTNTGELFF. CDR3 bases: TGTGCCACCAGTGATTTGCTGGCCGGAACGAACACCGGGGAGCTGTTTTTT.

The chain couples TRBV7-9 to TRBJ1-1, with unresolved D. The CDR3 is 12 residues long. The germline V gene has CDR1 SEHNR and CDR2 FQNEAQ (reference sequence). The V and J ends lost 5 bases and 5 bases respectively, with 9 bases between them. CDR3 in DNA: TGTGCCAGCAGCCCCCCTCAGACTGAAGCTTTCTTT. As protein: CASSPPQTEAFF.

This clone appeared a single time. This sequence joins TRBV4-2 and TRBJ1-2; 8 bases fit TRBD1. The germline CDR1 and CDR2 sequences are LGHNA and YNFKEQ. CDR3 length: 14 amino acids. V trimming: 1 base; J trimming: 6 bases; junction bases outside the gene matches: 4. The CDR3 loop is CASSQADRVDGYTF. Written as DNA, the CDR3 is TGTGCCAGCAGCCAAGCGGACAGGGTAGATGGCTACACCTTC.

This clone came up a few times. The chain uses TRBV2 and TRBJ1-5; TRBD1 matches 10 bases. The CDR3 length is 14 residues. Per the germline V gene, CDR1 is SNHLY and CDR2 is FYNNEI. Losses at the gene ends were 8 bases for V and 8 bases for J; bases not matched to a gene: 9. In DNA, the CDR3 is TGTGCCAGCCGCCGGGACAGGGGTTTTGAGCCCCAGCATTTT. Translated: CASRRDRGFEPQHF.